Described below is a single T cell receptor (beta chain) sequence and its context. In its sample, this clone comes out as medium-sized (0.01 to 0.1%). Its antigen remains undetermined. Base qualities were left out, and no much larger clone turns up one base away. The data are from a study of PD-L1 blockade in urothelial cancer (dated by TCRdb to 2015 to 2018). General notes on the study: Every patient began therapy in about 2014 and was given atezolizumab 1,200 mg intravenously every 3 weeks. About 85% of the 29 patients were males with bladder-origin urothelial cancer, and 18 of 29 reported a prior smoking history. Patients had an ECOG performance status of 0 or 1 and had received between 0 and 3 prior chemotherapy regimens. Blood samples were analyzed 3 weeks after the start of treatment (second dose) and 6 weeks after the start of treatment. Blood samples yielded a median of around 150,000 T cells and tens of thousands of unique TCRs, with median clonality around 0.083. The study, an exploratory multi-omic analysis, examined somatic, immune and clinical correlates of response to PD-L1 blockade with atezolizumab in urothelial cancer. Pretreatment tumor samples, along with matched peripheral blood serially collected before and after atezolizumab treatment, were subjected to TCR sequencing. Progression-free survival longer than 6 months counted as durable clinical benefit, and TCR features were additionally tested against both progression-free and overall survival. In the same patients who had TCR sequencing, pretreatment tumors also underwent whole exome sequencing and RNA sequencing. Durable clinical benefit was achieved by nine patients but not by the remaining 20. Pretreatment blood TCR-seq was available for twenty-nine patients, at least one posttreatment blood collection was obtained for approximately 25 patients, and tumor TCR-seq was available for approximately 25 patients. On the study overall, not on this receptor specifically: Because of the small sample size (n ≈ 29) and the many exploratory analyses performed, the results are intended to be regarded as hypothesis-generating. At 3 weeks after the start of treatment, tumor-associated TCR clones in peripheral blood had expanded more in patients with durable benefit (n ≈ 22, p = 0.022). Improved progression-free and overall survival was associated with having pretreatment peripheral blood TCR clonality below the median.

The cysteine opens and the phenylalanine closes a CDR3 of 17 amino acids. The retained sequence is limited to the CDR3, 51 bases, with the frame set at the first base. The cohort included about 29 patients with locally advanced or metastatic urothelial carcinoma who were treated at Memorial Sloan Kettering on a trial protocol. Peripheral blood mononuclear cells were collected pretreatment and during treatment, with between 1 and 8 total time points per patient. The Qiagen DNeasy Blood extraction kit was used to purify genomic DNA from total PBMCs and tumor samples. PBMCs were collected pretreatment and during treatment, and were isolated and stored as previously described. Each PCR received spiked-in synthetic TCR analog templates so that absolute template abundance could be estimated from read counts. TCRbeta CDR3 regions were amplified from genomic DNA with bias-controlled V and J gene primers using the immunoSEQ assay. Rearranged TCRbeta segments were sequenced at approximately 20X coverage. Processing in the source paper ran as follows. Clustering was used to correct sequencing errors, and CDR3s were annotated against IMGT so that V, D and J genes could be assigned. Only productive TCRbeta rearrangements were used in downstream analyses, excluding out-of-frame or stop-codon sequences. Clonality was computed as one minus Shannon entropy normalized by the log of the number of unique productive sequences. Clones differing between time points or between blood and tumor were identified using Fisher's exact test with Benjamini-Hochberg correction, with an adjusted p below 0.01 applied as the threshold. TCRdb provides this immuneACCESS table in a form limited to in-frame rearrangements. Some clones are lacking; in checked studies, under half of them reflect an unresolved V gene, and why the rest are absent is not known. The V and J calls and clone size come from that table; D and trimming were worked out from the DNA. Across this sample there are just under 30,000 clones, with about 87% seen only once. The biggest ten clones account for roughly 3.1% of the sample.

The chain is made from TRBV21-1 and TRBJ1-2; TRBD1 is the table's D call, not checked against the DNA. TRBV21-1 is annotated as a pseudogene. Sequencing was performed on PBMCs, taken around atezolizumab (anti-PD-L1) treatment. This TCR was recovered from a man in his forties or fifties with urothelial cancer. The CDR3 region: CASSKSFRDRGGYGYTF. The nucleotide sequence is given as TGTGCCAGCAGCAAATCTTTTAGGGACAGGGGCGGCTATGGCTACACCTTC.